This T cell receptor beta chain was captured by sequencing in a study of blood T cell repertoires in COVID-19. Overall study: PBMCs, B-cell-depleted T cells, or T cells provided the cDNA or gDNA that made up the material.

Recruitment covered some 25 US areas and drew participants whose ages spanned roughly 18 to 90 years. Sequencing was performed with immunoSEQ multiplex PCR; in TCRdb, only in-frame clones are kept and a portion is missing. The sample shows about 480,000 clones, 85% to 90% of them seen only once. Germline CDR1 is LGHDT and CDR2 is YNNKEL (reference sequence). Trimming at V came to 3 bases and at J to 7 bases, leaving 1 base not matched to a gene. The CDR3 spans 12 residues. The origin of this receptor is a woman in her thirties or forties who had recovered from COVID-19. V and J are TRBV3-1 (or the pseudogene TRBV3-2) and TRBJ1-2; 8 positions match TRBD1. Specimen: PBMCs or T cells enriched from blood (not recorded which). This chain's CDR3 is CASSQDRVGYTF. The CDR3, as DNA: TGTGCCAGCAGCCAGGACAGGGTTGGCTACACCTTC.